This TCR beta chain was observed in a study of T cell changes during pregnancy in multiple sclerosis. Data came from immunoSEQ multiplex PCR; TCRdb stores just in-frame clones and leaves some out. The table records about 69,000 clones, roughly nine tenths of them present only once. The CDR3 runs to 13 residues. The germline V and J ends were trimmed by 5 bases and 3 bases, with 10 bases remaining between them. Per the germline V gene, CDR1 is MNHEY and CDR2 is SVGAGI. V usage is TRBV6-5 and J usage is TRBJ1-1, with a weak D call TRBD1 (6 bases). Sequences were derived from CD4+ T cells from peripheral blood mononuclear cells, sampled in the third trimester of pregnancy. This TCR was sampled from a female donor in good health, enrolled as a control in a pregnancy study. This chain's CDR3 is CASSLDRDTEAFF. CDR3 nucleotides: TGTGCCAGCAGTCTGGACAGAGACACTGAAGCTTTCTTT.